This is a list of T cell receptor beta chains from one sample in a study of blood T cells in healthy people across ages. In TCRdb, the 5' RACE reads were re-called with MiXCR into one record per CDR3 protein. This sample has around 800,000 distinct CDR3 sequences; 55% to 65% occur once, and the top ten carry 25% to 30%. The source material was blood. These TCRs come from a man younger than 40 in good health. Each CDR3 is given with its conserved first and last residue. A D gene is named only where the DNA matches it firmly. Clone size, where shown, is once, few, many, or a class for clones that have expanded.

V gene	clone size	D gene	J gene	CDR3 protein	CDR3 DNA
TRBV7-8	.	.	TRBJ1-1	CASSLATGGGLNTEAFF	TGTGCCAGCAGCTTAGCGACGGGGGGGGGGCTGAACACTGAAGCTTTCTTT
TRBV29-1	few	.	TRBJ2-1	CSVVIDEQFF	TGCAGCGTTGTCATAGATGAGCAGTTCTTC
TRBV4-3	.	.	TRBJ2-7	CASSQDVRALDYEQYF	TGCGCCAGCAGCCAAGATGTCAGGGCCTTGGACTACGAGCAGTACTTC
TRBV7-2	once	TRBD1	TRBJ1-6	CASSLALAGGGSPLHF	TGTGCCAGCAGCTTAGCGCTCGCAGGGGGGGGATCACCCCTCCACTTT
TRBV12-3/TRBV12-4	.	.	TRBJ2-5	CASSGLTKETQYF	TGTGCCAGCAGTGGACTAACCAAAGAGACCCAGTACTTC
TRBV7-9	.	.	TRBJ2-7	CASSRLGLLTGEQYF	TGTGCCAGCAGCCGATTGGGACTCTTGACGGGCGAGCAGTACTTC
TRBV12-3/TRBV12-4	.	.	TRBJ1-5	CASNLRGPSNQPQHF	TGTGCCTCCAACTTAAGAGGCCCGAGCAATCAGCCCCAGCATTTT
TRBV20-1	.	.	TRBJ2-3	CSVPRVEDTQYF	TGCAGTGTTCCCCGGGTGGAAGATACGCAGTATTTT
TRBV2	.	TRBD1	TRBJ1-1	CASAQGAVGAFF	TGTGCCAGTGCACAGGGGGCTGTGGGAGCTTTCTTT
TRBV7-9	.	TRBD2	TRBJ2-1	CASSSRAGEVNEQFF	TGTGCCAGCAGCTCCCGAGCGGGGGAGGTGAATGAGCAGTTCTTC
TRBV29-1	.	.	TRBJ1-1	CSVEDHGGFEAFF	TGCAGCGTTGAAGATCATGGAGGTTTTGAAGCTTTCTTT
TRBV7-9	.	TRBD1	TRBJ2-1	CASSLATGVHEQFF	TGTGCCAGCAGCTTAGCTACAGGGGTCCATGAGCAGTTCTTC
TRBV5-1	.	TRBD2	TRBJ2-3	CASSLGGQGGRGTDTQYF	TGCGCCAGCAGCTTGGGCGGCCAGGGAGGGCGAGGCACAGATACGCAGTATTTT
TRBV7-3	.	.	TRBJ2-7	CASSSDESGEQYF	TGTGCCAGCAGCTCGGATGAATCGGGGGAGCAGTACTTC
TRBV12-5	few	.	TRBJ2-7	CASGLQVREQYF	TGTGCTAGTGGTTTGCAGGTTAGGGAGCAGTACTTC
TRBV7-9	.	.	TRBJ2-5	CASSLVPQGETQYF	TGTGCCAGCAGCTTAGTCCCACAGGGAGAGACCCAGTACTTC
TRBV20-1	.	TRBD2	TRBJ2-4	CSARDGTIDGQYF	TGCAGTGCTAGAGACGGGACTATCGACGGGCAGTACTTC
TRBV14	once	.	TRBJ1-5	CASSHRGYNQPQHF	TGTGCCAGCAGCCATAGGGGATACAATCAGCCCCAGCATTTT
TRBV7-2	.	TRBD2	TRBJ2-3	CASSPRGRETSGSTQYF	TGTGCCAGCAGCCCCCGGGGGCGTGAGACTAGCGGGAGCACGCAGTATTTT
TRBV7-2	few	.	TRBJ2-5	CASSPRGGRGQETQYF	TGTGCCAGCAGCCCACGGGGTGGGCGGGGCCAAGAGACCCAGTACTTC
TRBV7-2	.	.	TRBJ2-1	CASSSDGGEQFF	TGTGCCAGCAGCTCGGACGGCGGTGAGCAGTTCTTC
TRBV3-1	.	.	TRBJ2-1	CASSQEPGEQFF	TGTGCCAGCAGCCAAGAACCAGGTGAGCAGTTCTTC
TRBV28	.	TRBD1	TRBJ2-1	CASSLQGAIYEQFF	TGTGCCAGCAGTCTACAGGGGGCCATATACGAGCAGTTCTTC
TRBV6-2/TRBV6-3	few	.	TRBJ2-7	CASSYSRGPYEQYF	TGTGCCAGCAGTTACTCGCGGGGTCCCTACGAGCAGTACTTC
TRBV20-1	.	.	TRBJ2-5	CSASYRAETQYF	TGCAGTGCTAGTTACAGGGCGGAGACCCAGTACTTC
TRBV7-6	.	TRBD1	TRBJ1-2	CASSSGTEAYGYTF	TGTGCCAGCAGCTCCGGGACAGAAGCCTATGGCTACACCTTC
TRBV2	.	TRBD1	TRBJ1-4	CASTYRGEGEKLFF	TGTGCCAGCACCTACAGGGGCGAAGGAGAAAAACTGTTTTTT
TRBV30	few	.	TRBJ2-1	CAWSVLNEWFF	TGTGCCTGGAGTGTATTGAATGAGTGGTTCTTC
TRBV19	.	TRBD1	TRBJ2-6	CASTRTGAGANVLTF	TGTGCCAGTACTCGAACAGGGGCTGGGGCCAACGTCCTGACTTTC
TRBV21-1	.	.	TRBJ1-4	CASSKVSAGTGEEKLFF	TGTGCCAGCAGCAAAGTATCGGCCGGGACAGGGGAGGAAAAACTGTTTTTT
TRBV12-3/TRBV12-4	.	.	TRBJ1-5	CASSSTGAPNQPQHF	TGTGCCAGCAGTTCCACAGGTGCCCCCAATCAGCCCCAGCATTTT
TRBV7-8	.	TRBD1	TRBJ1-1	CASSSWGQVTEAFF	TGTGCCAGCAGCTCTTGGGGACAGGTCACTGAAGCTTTCTTT
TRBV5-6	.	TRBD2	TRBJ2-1	CASSLEGLAGGRSYNEQFF	TGTGCCAGCAGCTTGGAAGGACTAGCGGGGGGTCGCTCCTACAATGAGCAGTTCTTC
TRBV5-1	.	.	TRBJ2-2	CASSLALVGGELFF	TGCGCCAGCAGCTTGGCCCTGGTAGGCGGGGAGCTGTTTTTT
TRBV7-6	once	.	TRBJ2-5	CASSVGREKETQYF	TGTGCCAGCAGCGTGGGCCGCGAGAAAGAGACCCAGTACTTC
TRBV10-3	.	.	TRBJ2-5	CAISETGNQETQYF	TGTGCCATCAGTGAGACAGGGAACCAAGAGACCCAGTACTTC
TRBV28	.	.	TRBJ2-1	CASSSLGSTDSVQFF	TGTGCCAGCAGTTCCCTCGGCTCGACCGACAGCGTGCAGTTCTTC
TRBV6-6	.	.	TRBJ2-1	CASSPSTPYNEQFF	TGTGCCAGCAGTCCTTCCACACCATACAATGAGCAGTTCTTC
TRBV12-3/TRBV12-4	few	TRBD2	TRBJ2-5	CASSLPGGQETQYF	TGTGCCAGCAGTTTACCCGGGGGGCAAGAGACCCAGTACTTC
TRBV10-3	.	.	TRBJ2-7	CAIRTREGRDTYEQYF	TGTGCCATCAGGACCAGGGAAGGGCGAGATACCTACGAGCAGTACTTC
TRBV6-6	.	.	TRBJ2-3	CASSIQGTSTDTQYF	TGTGCCAGCAGCATCCAGGGAACCAGCACAGATACGCAGTATTTT
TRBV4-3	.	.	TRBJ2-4	CASSQVLQSAKNIQYF	TGCGCCAGCAGCCAAGTCTTACAGTCTGCCAAAAACATTCAGTACTTC
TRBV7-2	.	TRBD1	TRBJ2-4	CASSLEGSGQTSYERYF	TGTGCCAGCAGCTTAGAGGGATCGGGACAGACGTCCTACGAGCGGTACTTC